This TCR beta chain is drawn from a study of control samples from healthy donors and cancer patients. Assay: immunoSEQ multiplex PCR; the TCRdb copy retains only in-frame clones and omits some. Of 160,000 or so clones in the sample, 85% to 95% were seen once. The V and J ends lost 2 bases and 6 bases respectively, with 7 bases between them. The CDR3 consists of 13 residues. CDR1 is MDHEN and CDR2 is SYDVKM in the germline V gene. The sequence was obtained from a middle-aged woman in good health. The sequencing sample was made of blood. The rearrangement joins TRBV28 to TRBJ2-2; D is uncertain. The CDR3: CASSLRRAGELFF. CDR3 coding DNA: TGTGCCAGCAGTTTAAGGAGAGCCGGGGAGCTGTTTTTT.